This T cell receptor beta chain was recorded in a study of OX40 agonist ivuxolimab in advanced cancers. Study as a whole: The drug used for patients, ivuxolimab, was an agonistic anti-OX40 (CD134) antibody.

Sequencing was performed with immunoSEQ multiplex PCR; in TCRdb, only in-frame clones are kept and a portion is missing. The sample shows under 85,000 clones, 88% of them seen only once. Samples of blood were obtained at baseline, on cycle 4 day 1, and on cycle 7 day 1. As regards this clone: The antigen is not known.

V lost 8 bases to trimming and J lost 7 bases, with 11 bases between them. This CDR3 contains 11 residues. The germline CDR1 and CDR2 sequences are SQVTM and ANQGSEA. The study, taken as a whole, reports: More expanded clones were found, on average, in CD8+ than in CD4+ T cells.

The chain joins TRBV29-1 to TRBJ1-4; TRBD1 is a possible D gene (6 bases). The sample in question was CD4+ or CD8+ T cells sorted from blood, obtained in a trial of the OX40 agonist ivuxolimab. The TCR comes from an adult with an advanced solid tumor such as melanoma, head and neck, liver or kidney cancer. For the CDR3, the DNA is TGCAGCAAGGGGGGGGGTGAAAAACTGTTTTTT. It yields the protein CSKGGGEKLFF.